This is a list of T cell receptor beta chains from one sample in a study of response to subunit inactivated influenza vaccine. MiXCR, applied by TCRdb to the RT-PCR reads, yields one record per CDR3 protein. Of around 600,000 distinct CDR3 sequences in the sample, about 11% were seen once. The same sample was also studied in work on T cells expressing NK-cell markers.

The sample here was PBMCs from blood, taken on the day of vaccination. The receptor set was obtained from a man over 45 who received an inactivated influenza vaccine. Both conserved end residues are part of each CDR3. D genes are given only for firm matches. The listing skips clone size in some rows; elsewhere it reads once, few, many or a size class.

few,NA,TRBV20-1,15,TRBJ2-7,CSARPSTGTSYEQYF,TGCAGTGCTAGACCGTCTACCGGGACATCTTACGAGCAGTACTTC
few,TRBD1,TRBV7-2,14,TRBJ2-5,CASRGTGGRETQYF,TGTGCCAGCAGGGGGACAGGGGGGCGGGAGACCCAGTACTTC
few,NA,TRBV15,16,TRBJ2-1,CATSTAGAAWVNEQFF,TGTGCCACCAGCACGGCGGGGGCGGCTTGGGTCAATGAGCAGTTCTTC
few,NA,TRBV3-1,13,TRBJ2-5,CASSQGVGETQYF,TGTGCCAGCAGCCAAGGAGTGGGGGAGACCCAGTACTTC
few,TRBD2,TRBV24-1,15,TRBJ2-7,CATSQTSGRLDEQYF,TGTGCCACCAGTCAGACTAGCGGGAGGCTTGACGAGCAGTACTTC
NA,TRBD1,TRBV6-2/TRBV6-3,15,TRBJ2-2,CASSYRGLPPGELFF,TGTGCCAGCAGTTACAGGGGGCTCCCGCCCGGGGAGCTGTTTTTT
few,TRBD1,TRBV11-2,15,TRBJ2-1,CASSLQGALYNEQFF,TGTGCCAGCAGCTTACAGGGGGCATTGTACAATGAGCAGTTCTTC
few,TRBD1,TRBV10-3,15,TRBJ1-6,CAISSSSDRDSPLHF,TGTGCCATCAGTTCCTCCTCCGACAGGGATTCACCCCTCCACTTT
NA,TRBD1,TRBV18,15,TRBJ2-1,CASSRDRDSHNEQFF,TGTGCCAGCTCACGTGACAGGGATTCCCACAATGAGCAGTTCTTC
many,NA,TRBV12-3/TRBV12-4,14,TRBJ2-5,CASSFASPRETQYF,TGTGCCAGCAGTTTCGCTAGCCCCAGAGAGACCCAGTACTTC
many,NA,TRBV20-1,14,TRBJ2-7,CSAPGTQSSYEQYF,TGCAGTGCCCCCGGGACCCAAAGCTCCTACGAGCAGTACTTC
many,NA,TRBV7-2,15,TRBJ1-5,CASSPAGFSNQPQHF,TGTGCCAGCAGCCCAGCAGGGTTCAGCAATCAGCCCCAGCATTTT
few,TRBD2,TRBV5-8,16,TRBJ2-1,CASSRGTSGGYDEQFF,TGTGCCAGCAGCCGAGGAACTAGCGGGGGGTACGATGAGCAGTTCTTC
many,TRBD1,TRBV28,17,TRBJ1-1,CASRSTGRLGMNTEAFF,TGTGCCAGCAGATCGACAGGGAGGTTGGGGATGAACACTGAAGCTTTCTTT
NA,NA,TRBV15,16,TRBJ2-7,CATSRDGTPQFYEQYF,TGTGCCACCAGCAGAGACGGGACTCCACAGTTCTACGAGCAGTACTTC
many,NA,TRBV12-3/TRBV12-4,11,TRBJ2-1,CASSSVDEQFF,TGTGCCAGCAGCTCAGTCGATGAGCAGTTCTTC
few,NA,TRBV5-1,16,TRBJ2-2,CASSLELQRVTGELFF,TGCGCCAGCAGCTTGGAGTTACAGAGAGTCACCGGGGAGCTGTTTTTT
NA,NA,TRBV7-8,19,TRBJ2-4,CASSPGGGRLKRAKNIQYF,TGTGCCAGCAGCCCAGGGGGGGGCCGATTAAAAAGAGCCAAAAACATTCAGTACTTC
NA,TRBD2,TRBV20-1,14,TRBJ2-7,CSARDPAGGYEQYF,TGCAGTGCTAGAGATCCAGCGGGAGGTTACGAGCAGTACTTC
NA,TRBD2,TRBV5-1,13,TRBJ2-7,CASSSRETGEQYF,TGCGCCAGCAGCTCGCGGGAGACTGGGGAGCAGTACTTC
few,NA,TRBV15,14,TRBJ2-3,CATYQAAQEDTQYF,TGTGCCACTTACCAGGCCGCGCAAGAAGATACGCAGTATTTT
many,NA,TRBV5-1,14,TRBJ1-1,CASSLTRGGTEAFF,TGCGCCAGCAGCTTGACACGGGGGGGCACTGAAGCTTTCTTT
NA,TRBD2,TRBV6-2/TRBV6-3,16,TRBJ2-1,CASSTGTSGSWNEQFF,TGTGCCAGCAGTACCGGGACTAGCGGGAGTTGGAATGAGCAGTTCTTC
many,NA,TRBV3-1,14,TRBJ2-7,CASSQGSGKYEQYF,TGTGCCAGCAGCCAAGGATCAGGAAAGTACGAGCAGTACTTC
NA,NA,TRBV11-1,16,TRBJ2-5,CASSPDTPRGEETQYF,TGTGCCAGCAGCCCAGACACGCCGCGGGGTGAAGAGACCCAGTACTTC
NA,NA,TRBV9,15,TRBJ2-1,CASSVDAGTYNEQFF,TGTGCCAGCAGCGTAGACGCGGGGACCTACAATGAGCAGTTCTTC
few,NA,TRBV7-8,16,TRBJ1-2,CASSPRRDRTADGYTF,TGTGCCAGCAGCCCCCGCAGAGACCGGACAGCCGATGGCTACACCTTC
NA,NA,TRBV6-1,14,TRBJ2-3,CASSEAGTTDTQYF,TGTGCCAGCAGTGAAGCGGGAACCACAGATACGCAGTATTTT
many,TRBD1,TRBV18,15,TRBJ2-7,CASSPGQALRNEQYF,TGTGCCAGCTCACCCGGACAGGCCCTTAGGAACGAGCAGTACTTC
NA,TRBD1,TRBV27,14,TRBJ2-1,CASKPGQGGNEQFF,TGTGCCAGCAAACCGGGACAGGGGGGGAATGAGCAGTTCTTC
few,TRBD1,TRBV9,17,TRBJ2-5,CASSTRQGNPLRETQYF,TGTGCCAGCAGCACGAGACAGGGCAACCCCCTAAGAGAGACCCAGTACTTC
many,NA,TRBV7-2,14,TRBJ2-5,CASSTQAGKETQYF,TGTGCCAGCAGCACACAAGCCGGGAAAGAGACCCAGTACTTC
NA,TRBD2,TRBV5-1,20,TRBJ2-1,CASSLVGLAGGPPSYNEQFF,TGCGCCAGCAGCTTGGTTGGGCTGGCGGGAGGGCCCCCCAGCTACAATGAGCAGTTCTTC
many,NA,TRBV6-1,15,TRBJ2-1,CASSLSQSSYNEQFF,TGTGCCAGCAGCCTTAGCCAAAGCTCCTACAATGAGCAGTTCTTC
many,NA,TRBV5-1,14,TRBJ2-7,CASSVSGNSYEQYF,TGCGCCAGCAGCGTCTCAGGGAACTCCTACGAGCAGTACTTC
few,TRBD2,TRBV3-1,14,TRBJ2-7,CASSPSGPTYEQYF,TGTGCCAGCAGCCCTAGCGGTCCTACCTACGAGCAGTACTTC
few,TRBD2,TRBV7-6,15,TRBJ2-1,CASSLRSGSYNEQFF,TGTGCCAGCAGCTTAAGGAGCGGGAGTTACAATGAGCAGTTCTTC
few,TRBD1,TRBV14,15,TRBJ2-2,CASSRRQGQGGELFF,TGTGCCAGCAGCCGCCGACAGGGGCAAGGCGGGGAGCTGTTTTTT
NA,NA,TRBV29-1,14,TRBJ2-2,CSVERLARTGELFF,TGCAGCGTTGAAAGGCTAGCGAGGACCGGGGAGCTGTTTTTT
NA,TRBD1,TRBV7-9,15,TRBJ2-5,CASRRTGGVLETQYF,TGTGCCAGCCGAAGGACAGGGGGCGTTTTAGAGACCCAGTACTTC
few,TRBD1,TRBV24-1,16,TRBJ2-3,CATSDYRGFPTDTQYF,TGTGCCACCAGTGATTACAGGGGTTTTCCCACAGATACGCAGTATTTT
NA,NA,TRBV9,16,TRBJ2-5,CASSVAGAGDGKTQYF,TGTGCCAGCAGCGTAGCAGGGGCAGGGGATGGAAAGACCCAGTACTTC
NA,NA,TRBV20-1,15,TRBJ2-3,CSATLKPWSTDTQYF,TGCAGTGCTACTTTGAAGCCCTGGAGCACAGATACGCAGTATTTT
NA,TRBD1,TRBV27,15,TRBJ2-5,CASSLRTGREETQYF,TGTGCCAGCAGTCTAAGGACAGGGCGTGAGGAGACCCAGTACTTC
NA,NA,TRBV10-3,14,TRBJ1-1,CAISESDPNTEAFF,TGTGCCATCAGTGAGTCGGACCCCAACACTGAAGCTTTCTTT
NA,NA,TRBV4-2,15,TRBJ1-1,CASSQDAGRSTEAFF,TGTGCCAGCAGCCAAGATGCCGGGCGAAGCACTGAAGCTTTCTTT
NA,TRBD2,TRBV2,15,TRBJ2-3,CASSGGLAFPDTQYF,TGTGCCAGCAGCGGAGGACTAGCTTTCCCAGATACGCAGTATTTT
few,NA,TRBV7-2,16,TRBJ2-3,CASSLRFGRVEDTQYF,TGTGCCAGCAGCTTAAGGTTTGGTAGGGTTGAAGATACGCAGTATTTT
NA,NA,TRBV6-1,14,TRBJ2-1,CASRPDYSYNEQFF,TGTGCCAGCAGACCCGACTACTCCTACAATGAGCAGTTCTTC
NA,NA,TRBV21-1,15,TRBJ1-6,CASSKGTEGNSPLHF,TGTGCCAGCAGCAAAGGGACAGAGGGTAATTCACCCCTCCACTTT
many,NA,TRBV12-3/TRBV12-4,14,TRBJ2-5,CASSLVGGQETQYF,TGTGCCAGCAGTTTAGTGGGGGGCCAAGAGACCCAGTACTTC
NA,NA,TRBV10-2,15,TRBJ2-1,CASNLGSSGGNEQFF,TGCGCCAGTAACCTAGGAAGTAGTGGAGGCAATGAGCAGTTCTTC
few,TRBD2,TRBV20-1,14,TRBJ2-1,CSARDSGRGNEQFF,TGCAGTGCTAGGGATAGCGGGAGGGGGAATGAGCAGTTCTTC
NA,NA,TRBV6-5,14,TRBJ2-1,CASSYGQLPHEQFF,TGTGCCAGCAGTTACGGGCAGTTACCCCATGAGCAGTTCTTC
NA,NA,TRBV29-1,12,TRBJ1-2,CSVAREVWGYTF,TGCAGCGTGGCAAGGGAAGTATGGGGCTACACCTTC
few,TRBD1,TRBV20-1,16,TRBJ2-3,CSATTGGAGRRGTQYF,TGCAGTGCTACTACAGGGGGCGCGGGCCGACGGGGTACGCAGTATTTT
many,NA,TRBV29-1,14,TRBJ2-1,CSAEGSRSYNEQFF,TGCAGCGCCGAAGGATCCCGCTCCTACAATGAGCAGTTCTTC
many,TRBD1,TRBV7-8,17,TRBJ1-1,CASSLLPHTTGGGEAFF,TGTGCCAGCAGCTTATTGCCGCATACAACAGGGGGGGGTGAAGCTTTCTTT
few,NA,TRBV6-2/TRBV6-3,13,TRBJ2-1,CASSPIPGHEQFF,TGTGCCAGCAGCCCCATCCCCGGTCATGAGCAGTTCTTC
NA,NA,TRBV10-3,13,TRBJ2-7,CAISFEVAYEQYF,TGTGCCATCAGTTTCGAGGTAGCCTACGAGCAGTACTTC